This T cell receptor (beta chain) was sequenced during a study of siplizumab effects on memory and regulatory T cells. Study-wide results and caveats: Of the proliferating CD4+ or CD8+ clones, roughly 75-96% lacked a naive or memory phenotype that could be assigned. There was no confirmation of the suppressive function of proliferating Tregs from siplizumab cultures. Naive T cells were seen as more diverse than memory cells and as major alloresponse contributors.

The CDR3 is 15 amino acids. Germline V lookup: CDR1 SGDLS, CDR2 YYNGEE. Trimming left V 3 bases short and J 0 bases short, with 9 bases between. TCR templates numbering 95,000 to 100,000 were assayed per sample. Clones were sequenced by immunoSEQ multiplex PCR, and TCRdb holds only the in-frame ones, with some missing. The profile shows over 100,000 clones, roughly nine tenths of them singletons. Notes on this clone: Its cognate antigen is unknown.

The rearrangement joins TRBV9 to TRBJ2-2; a possible D gene is TRBD2 (5 bases). The receptor comes from a human donor in good health. Material for sequencing was CD4+ T cells sorted from blood. The CDR3 region is CASSARGPNTGELFF. CDR3 DNA sequence: TGTGCCAGCAGCGCCCGAGGGCCGAACACCGGGGAGCTGTTTTTT.